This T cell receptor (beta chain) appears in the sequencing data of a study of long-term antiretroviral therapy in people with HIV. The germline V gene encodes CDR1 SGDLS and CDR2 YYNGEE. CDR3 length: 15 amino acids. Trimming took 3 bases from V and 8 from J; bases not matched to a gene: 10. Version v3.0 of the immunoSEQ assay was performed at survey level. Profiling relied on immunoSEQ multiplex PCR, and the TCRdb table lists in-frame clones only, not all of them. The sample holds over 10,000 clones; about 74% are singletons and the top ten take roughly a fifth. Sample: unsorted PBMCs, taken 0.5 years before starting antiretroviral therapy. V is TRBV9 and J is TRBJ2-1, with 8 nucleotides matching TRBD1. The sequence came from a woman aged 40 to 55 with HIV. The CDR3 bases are TGTGCCAGCAGCGCTGAGACAGGGGTGAACGATGAGCAGTTCTTC. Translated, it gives CASSAETGVNDEQFF.